The next 13 T cell receptor beta chains were all read from a single sample in a study of shared clonotypes between healthy human individuals. Produced via immunoSEQ multiplex PCR; TCRdb's table is partial and in-frame only. Here the sample spans approximately 88,000 clones, over 60% being singletons. The sample was memory CD8+ T cells sorted from blood. Subset of the sample: CD45RO+ cells pooled with CCR7-negative TemRA cells. These receptors were taken from a man under 40 in good health.

This chain connects TRBV2 to TRBJ2-1; 8 nucleotides match TRBD1. The germline V gene has CDR1 SNHLY and CDR2 FYNNEI. This CDR3 region has 16 residues. With 6 bases clipped from V and 7 bases from J, the junction kept 14 bases outside the gene matches. In DNA form, the CDR3 reads TGTGCCAGCAGCTGGAAGATGGCAGGGGGCGCGAATGAGCAGTTCTTC. Amino acid sequence: CASSWKMAGGANEQFF.

The J gene is TRBJ1-3, the V gene TRBV5-1; 10 nucleotides match TRBD1. The germline CDR1 and CDR2 sequences are SGHRS and YFSETQ. This CDR3 contains 13 residues. After removal of 7 bases from V and 4 bases from J, the junction contained 2 bases not matched to a gene. The chain's CDR3 is CASGTGVGNTIYF. The CDR3 DNA reads TGCGCCAGCGGGACAGGGGTCGGAAACACCATATATTTT.

The chain carries TRBV5-4 and TRBJ1-3; D gene uncertain. Germline V lookup: CDR1 SGHNT, CDR2 YYREEE (reference sequence). The CDR3 is made up of 15 amino acids. Trimming left V 2 bases short and J 0 bases short, with 9 bases between. CDR3 residues: CASSLDRYSGNTIYF. The CDR3 DNA is TGTGCCAGCAGCTTAGACCGGTACTCTGGAAACACCATATATTTT.

The rearrangement links TRBV29-1 to TRBJ1-2; D unresolved. The CDR3 totals 16 residues. The V end was cut by 5 bases, the J end by 3 bases, with 22 bases between. Germline CDR1 is SQVTM and CDR2 is ANQGSEA. The CDR3 reads CSVSPVDTSSDYGYTF. The CDR3 coding sequence is TGCAGCGTTTCACCTGTCGACACCTCCTCGGACTATGGCTACACCTTC.

Regarding this clone: The junction shows a germline mismatch at one end, possibly a read error. V and J are TRBV6-4 and TRBJ2-2; 10 nucleotides align to TRBD2. Per germline, CDR1 MRHNA and CDR2 SNTAGT. CDR3 length equals 18 residues. CDR3 nucleotide sequence: TGTGCCAGCAGTTACTCCCGGCTAGCGGGGGATTACACCGGGGAGCTGTTTTTT. It translates to CASSYSRLAGDYTGELFF.

There are a few counts of this clone. The rearrangement joins TRBV5-1 to TRBJ2-3; 7 nucleotides align to TRBD2. The CDR3 is 17 residues long. Trimming at V came to 1 base and at J to 2 bases, leaving 10 bases not matched to a gene. Germline loops: CDR1 SGHRS, CDR2 YFSETQ. CDR3: CASSLRSGNRITDTQYF. The DNA of the CDR3 is TGCGCCAGCAGCTTGAGGAGCGGGAACCGGATCACAGATACGCAGTATTTT. Combining the CDR3 with reference TRBV5-1 and TRBJ2-3 gives the whole variable domain KAGVTQTPRYLIKTRGQQVTLSCSPISGHRSVSWYQQTPGQGLQFLFEYFSETQRNKGNFPGRFSGRQFSNSRSEMNVSTLELGDSALYLCASSLRSGNRITDTQYFGPGTRLTVL.

The chain is built from TRBV5-1 and TRBJ2-3; unclear D gene. CDR3 length: 14 amino acids. Deletions cut 0 bases from V and 2 bases from J, with 7 bases between. Germline CDR1 is SGHRS and CDR2 is YFSETQ. CDR3 bases: TGCGCCAGCAGCTTGGGACGGCACACAGATACGCAGTATTTT. It encodes CASSLGRHTDTQYF.

CDR3 DNA: TGTGCCAGCAGTCTAGCGGGAGGCCCCCTAGACAATGAGCAGTTCTTC. Residues: CASSLAGGPLDNEQFF. The V and J genes are TRBV28 and TRBJ2-1; 11 nucleotides align to TRBD2. The CDR3 sequence is 16 residues long. CDR1 MDHEN and CDR2 SYDVKM come from the germline V gene. V dropped 5 bases and J dropped 5; count of bases not matched to a gene: 8.

The J gene is TRBJ2-5, the V gene TRBV5-4; possibly TRBD1 for D (5 bases). Trimming took 0 bases from V and 1 from J, leaving 7 bases between them. The CDR3 covers 14 residues. Germline V gene lookup returns CDR1 SGHNT and CDR2 YYREEE (reference sequence). The CDR3 sequence is CASSLADSQETQYF. The CDR3 DNA sequence: TGTGCCAGCAGCTTGGCTGACAGCCAAGAGACCCAGTACTTC.

This clone was recorded many times. J is TRBJ1-1 and V is TRBV6-1, with D possibly matching TRBD1 (5 bases). Trimming took 3 bases from V and 5 from J, leaving 13 bases between them. The CDR3 has 14 amino acids. CDR1 and CDR2 (germline): MNHNS, SASEGT. CDR3 coding DNA: TGTGCCAGCAGTGATAGCCCGGAGGGGACTGAAGCTTTCTTT. Amino acid sequence: CASSDSPEGTEAFF.

This clone was recorded a few times. The genes are TRBV6-1 and TRBJ2-3, with 11 bases that match TRBD2. This CDR3 contains 15 residues. Germline CDR1 is MNHNS and CDR2 is SASEGT. V lost 1 base to trimming and J lost 4 bases; unmatched junction nucleotides: 1. The CDR3 protein is CASSEVAGGPDTQYF. For the CDR3, the DNA is TGTGCCAGCAGTGAAGTAGCGGGAGGGCCAGATACGCAGTATTTT.

The J gene is TRBJ2-1, the V gene TRBV7-6; no firm D call. This CDR3 is built from 16 residues. Trimming took off 3 bases at V and 0 bases at J, with 12 bases between the two ends. Germline CDR1 SGHVS, CDR2 FNYEAQ. Written as DNA, the CDR3 is TGTGCCAGCAGCTTGATTGGGCGCAGCTCCTACAATGAGCAGTTCTTC. Its translation is CASSLIGRSSYNEQFF. The whole variable domain, remainder taken from reference TRBV7-6 and TRBJ2-1, is GAGVSQSPRYKVTKRGQDVALRCDPISGHVSLYWYRQALGQGPEFLTYFNYEAQQDKSGLPNDRFSAERPEGSISTLTIQRTEQRDSAMYRCASSLIGRSSYNEQFFGPGTRLTVL.

This clone was seen once. The chain recombines TRBV7-9 with TRBJ1-1; D may be TRBD1 (5 bases). Germline assignment: CDR1 SEHNR and CDR2 FQNEAQ (reference sequence). V was clipped by 3 bases and J by 1 base, with 9 bases between them. This CDR3 comprises 14 residues. CDR3 sequence reads: CASSLEGENTEAFF. DNA of the CDR3: TGTGCCAGCAGCTTGGAAGGGGAGAACACTGAAGCTTTCTTT.